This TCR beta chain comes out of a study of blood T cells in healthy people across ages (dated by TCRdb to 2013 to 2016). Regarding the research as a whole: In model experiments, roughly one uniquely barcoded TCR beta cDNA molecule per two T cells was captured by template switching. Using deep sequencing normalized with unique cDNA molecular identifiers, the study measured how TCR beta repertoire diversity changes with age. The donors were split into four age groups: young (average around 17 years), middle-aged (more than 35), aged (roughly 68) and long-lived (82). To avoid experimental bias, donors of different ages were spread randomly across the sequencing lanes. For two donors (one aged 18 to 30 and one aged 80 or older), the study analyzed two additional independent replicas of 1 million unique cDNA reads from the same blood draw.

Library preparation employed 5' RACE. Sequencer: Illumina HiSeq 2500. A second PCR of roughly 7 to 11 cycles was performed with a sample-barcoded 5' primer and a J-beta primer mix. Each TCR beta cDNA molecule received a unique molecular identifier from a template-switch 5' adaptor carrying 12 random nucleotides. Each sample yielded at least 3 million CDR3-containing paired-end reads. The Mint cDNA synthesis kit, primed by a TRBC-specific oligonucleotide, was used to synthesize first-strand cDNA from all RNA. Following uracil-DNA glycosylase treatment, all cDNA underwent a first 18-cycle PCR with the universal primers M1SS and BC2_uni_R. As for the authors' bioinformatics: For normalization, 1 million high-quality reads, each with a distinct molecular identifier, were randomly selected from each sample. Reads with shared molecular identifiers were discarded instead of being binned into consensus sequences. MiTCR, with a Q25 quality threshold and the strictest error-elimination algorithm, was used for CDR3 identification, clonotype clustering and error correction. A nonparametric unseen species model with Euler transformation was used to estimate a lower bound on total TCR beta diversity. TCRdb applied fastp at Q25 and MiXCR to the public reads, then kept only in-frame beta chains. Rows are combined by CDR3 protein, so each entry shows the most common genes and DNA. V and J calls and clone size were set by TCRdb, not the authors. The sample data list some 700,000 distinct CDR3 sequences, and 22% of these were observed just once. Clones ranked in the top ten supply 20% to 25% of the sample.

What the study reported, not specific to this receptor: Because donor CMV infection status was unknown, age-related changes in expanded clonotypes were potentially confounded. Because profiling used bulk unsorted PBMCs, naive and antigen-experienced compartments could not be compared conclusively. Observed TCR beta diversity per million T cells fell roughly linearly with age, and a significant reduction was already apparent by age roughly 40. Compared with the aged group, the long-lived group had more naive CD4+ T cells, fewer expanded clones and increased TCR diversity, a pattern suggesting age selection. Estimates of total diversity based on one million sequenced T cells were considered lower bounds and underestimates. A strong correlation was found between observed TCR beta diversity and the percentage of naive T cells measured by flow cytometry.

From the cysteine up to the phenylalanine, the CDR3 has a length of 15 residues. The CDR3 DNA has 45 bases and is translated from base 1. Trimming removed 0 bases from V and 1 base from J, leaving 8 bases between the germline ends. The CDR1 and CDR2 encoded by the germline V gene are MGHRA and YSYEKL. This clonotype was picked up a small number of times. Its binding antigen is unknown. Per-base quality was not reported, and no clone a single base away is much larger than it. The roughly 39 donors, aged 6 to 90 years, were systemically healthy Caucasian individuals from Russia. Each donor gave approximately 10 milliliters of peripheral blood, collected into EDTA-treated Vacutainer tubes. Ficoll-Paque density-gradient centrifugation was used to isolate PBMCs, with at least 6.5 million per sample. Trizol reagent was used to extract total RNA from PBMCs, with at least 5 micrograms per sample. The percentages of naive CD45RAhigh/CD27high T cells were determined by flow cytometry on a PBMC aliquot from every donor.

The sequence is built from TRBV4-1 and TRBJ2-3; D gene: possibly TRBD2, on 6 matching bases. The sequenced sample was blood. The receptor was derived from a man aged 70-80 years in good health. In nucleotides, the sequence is TGCGCCAGCAGCCAAGACGGGGGAGGCACAGATACGCAGTATTTT. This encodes CASSQDGGGTDTQYF.